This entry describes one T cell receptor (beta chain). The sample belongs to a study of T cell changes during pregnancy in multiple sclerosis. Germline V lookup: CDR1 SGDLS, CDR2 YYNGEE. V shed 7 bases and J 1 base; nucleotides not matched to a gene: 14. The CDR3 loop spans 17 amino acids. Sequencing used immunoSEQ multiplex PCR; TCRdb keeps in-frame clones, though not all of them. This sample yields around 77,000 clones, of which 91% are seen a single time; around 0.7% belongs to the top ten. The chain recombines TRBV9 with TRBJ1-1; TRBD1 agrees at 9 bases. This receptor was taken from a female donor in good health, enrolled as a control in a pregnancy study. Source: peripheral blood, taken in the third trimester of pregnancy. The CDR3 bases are TGTGCCAGCCACCCCAAACTTCGACAGGGGGGGAACACTGAAGCTTTCTTT. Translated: CASHPKLRQGGNTEAFF.